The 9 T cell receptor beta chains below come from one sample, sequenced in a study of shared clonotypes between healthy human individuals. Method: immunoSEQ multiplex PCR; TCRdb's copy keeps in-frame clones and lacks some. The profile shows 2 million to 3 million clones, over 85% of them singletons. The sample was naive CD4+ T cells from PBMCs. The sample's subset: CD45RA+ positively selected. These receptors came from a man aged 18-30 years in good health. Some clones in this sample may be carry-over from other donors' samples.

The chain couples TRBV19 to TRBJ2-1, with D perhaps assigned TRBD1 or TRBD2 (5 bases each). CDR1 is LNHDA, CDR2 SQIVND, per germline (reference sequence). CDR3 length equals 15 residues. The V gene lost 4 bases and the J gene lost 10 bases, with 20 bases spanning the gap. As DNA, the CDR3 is TGTGCCAGTAGTACCCTGGGACCGCCCGGCTACGAGCAGTTCTTC. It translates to CASSTLGPPGYEQFF.

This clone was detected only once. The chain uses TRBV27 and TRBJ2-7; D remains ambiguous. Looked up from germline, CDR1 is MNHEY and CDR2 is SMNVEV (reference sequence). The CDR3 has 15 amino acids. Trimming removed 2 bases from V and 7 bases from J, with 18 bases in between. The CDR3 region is CASSLVRQPNVEQYF. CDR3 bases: TGTGCCAGCAGTTTAGTCAGGCAGCCAAACGTAGAGCAGTACTTC.

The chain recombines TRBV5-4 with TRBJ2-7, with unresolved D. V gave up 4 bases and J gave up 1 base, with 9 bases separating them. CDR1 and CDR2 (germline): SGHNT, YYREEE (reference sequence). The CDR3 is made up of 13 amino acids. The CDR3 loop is CASSHSRSYEQYF. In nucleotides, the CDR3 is TGTGCCAGCAGCCACTCGCGGTCCTACGAGCAGTACTTC.

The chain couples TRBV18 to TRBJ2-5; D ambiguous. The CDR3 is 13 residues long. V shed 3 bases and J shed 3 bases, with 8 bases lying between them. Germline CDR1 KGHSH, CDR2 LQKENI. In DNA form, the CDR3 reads TGTGCCAGCTCACCCAGAGCGAAAGAGACCCAGTACTTC. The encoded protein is CASSPRAKETQYF.

In DNA, the CDR3 is TGCGCCAGCAGCCAAGAGACAGGGTACAGCTCCTACAATGAGCAGTTCTTC. Translating gives CASSQETGYSSYNEQFF. V usage is TRBV4-3 and J usage is TRBJ2-1; the match to TRBD1 covers 7 bases. With 0 bases clipped from V and 0 bases from J, the junction kept 5 bases outside the gene matches. Germline V gene lookup returns CDR1 LGHNA and CDR2 YSLEER. The length of the CDR3 is 17 residues.

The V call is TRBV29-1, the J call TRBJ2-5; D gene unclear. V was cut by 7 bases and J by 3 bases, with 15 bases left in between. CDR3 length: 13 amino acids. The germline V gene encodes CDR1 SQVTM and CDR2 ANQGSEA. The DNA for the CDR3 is TGCAGCGCTATAGGAGTCTCTAAAGAGACCCAGTACTTC. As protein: CSAIGVSKETQYF.

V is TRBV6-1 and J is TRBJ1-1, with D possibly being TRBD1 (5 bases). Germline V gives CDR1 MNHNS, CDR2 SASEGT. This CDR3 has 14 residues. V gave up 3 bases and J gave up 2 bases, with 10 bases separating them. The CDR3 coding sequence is TGTGCCAGCAGTGACAGGGCTTCTAACACTGAAGCTTTCTTT. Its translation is CASSDRASNTEAFF.

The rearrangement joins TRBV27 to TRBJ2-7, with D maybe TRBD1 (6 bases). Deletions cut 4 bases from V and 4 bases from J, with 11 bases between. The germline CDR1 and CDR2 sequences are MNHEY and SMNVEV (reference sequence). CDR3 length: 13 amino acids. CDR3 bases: TGTGCCAGCAGTTACAGGGATGCGTACGAGCAGTACTTC. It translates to CASSYRDAYEQYF.

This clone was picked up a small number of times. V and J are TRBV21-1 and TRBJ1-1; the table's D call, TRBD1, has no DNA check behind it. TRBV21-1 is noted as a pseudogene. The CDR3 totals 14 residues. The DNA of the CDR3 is TGTGCCAGCCTAGGGCAGGGGAAAAATGTTCGGGCTTTCTTT. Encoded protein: CASLGQGKNVRAFF.